This T cell receptor (beta chain) was identified in a study of blood T cells in healthy people across ages. This clonotype was seen more than once but under ten times. The CDR3 runs 16 residues. Germline CDR1 is LGHNA and CDR2 is YNFKEQ. V was clipped by 0 bases and J by 2 bases; unmatched bases: 6. A second PCR, run for roughly 7 to 11 cycles, used a sample-barcoded 5' primer plus a J-beta primer mix. All samples yielded 2.5 million or more CDR3-containing paired-end reads. Using its own MiXCR run on the 5' RACE reads, TCRdb lists one record per CDR3 protein. The sample includes hundreds of thousands of distinct CDR3 sequences, roughly 26% of them seen just once. The data were also submitted as part of a second study, on T cells of mothers and their children. That work adds: The people who donated were a few healthy Caucasian mothers and their six children. Per child, 3 million or so TCR beta CDR3 reads were obtained, against over 9.5 million per mother.

The chain carries TRBV4-2 and TRBJ2-5; 7 bases map to TRBD1. This clonotype originated in a boy between 5 and 17 years old in good health. Input material: blood. The CDR3 loop is CASSQDGGQLQETQYF. For the CDR3, the DNA is TGTGCCAGCAGCCAAGATGGGGGACAGTTACAAGAGACCCAGTACTTC.